The T cell receptor beta chain under discussion was sequenced for a study of T cell repertoires in cytomegalovirus infection. Turning to the study itself: Selected CMV epitopes included recently identified HLA-C-restricted ones as well as well-studied HLA-B-restricted ones. It can be stated that public TCR beta signatures indicated CMV infection as well as a matching HLA type.

For this clonotype: Its antigen is not identified.

Each CDR3 protein is one row after TCRdb ran MiXCR on the reads. The table includes tens of thousands of distinct CDR3 sequences, over 20% detected once. The germline CDR1 and CDR2 sequences are SGHVS and FQNEAQ. V shed 0 bases and J 2 bases; nucleotides not matched to a gene: 5. This CDR3 comprises 19 residues. Broader study findings: Dominating the ex vivo response were TCR beta clonotypes that were CMV-specific and HLA-C-restricted. There were carriers of CMV plus the relevant HLA, and cumulative public TCR beta family frequency identified them.

The genes are TRBV7-8 and TRBJ2-6; 12 bases align to TRBD1. The material was CD8+ T cells from cultured PBMCs, obtained from culture after CMV antigen stimulation. The receptor was isolated from a human donor in good health (CMV status not recorded). Some clones in this sample may be carry-over from other donors' samples. The CDR3 here is CASSLAPGQGAPGANVLTF. Written as DNA, the CDR3 is TGTGCCAGCAGCTTAGCCCCGGGACAGGGGGCGCCTGGGGCCAACGTCCTGACTTTC.